The T cell receptor beta chain under discussion was sequenced for a study of monozygotic twins with inflammatory bowel disease. TCRdb reprocessed the 5' RACE reads and keeps a single row for each CDR3 protein, giving no DNA. The sample's table shows more than 300,000 distinct CDR3 sequences. The germline gives CDR1 MNHEY, CDR2 SVGEGT. The CDR3 contains 16 residues. For this clonotype: The target antigen is unknown.

Study-level results: Using the inverse Simpson index, IBD patients had lower TCRbeta diversity than healthy co-twins.

The J gene is TRBJ2-2, the V gene TRBV6-2 or TRBV6-3. The origin of this receptor is a human donor with ulcerative colitis or Crohn's disease, or a healthy co-twin of an affected twin (not recorded which). Material for sequencing was blood. CDR3 loop: CASSFDERANTGELFF.